This TCR beta chain comes out of a study of blood T cell repertoires in COVID-19. This CDR3 is 14 amino acids long. Losses at the gene ends were 3 bases for V and 2 bases for J; bases not matched to a gene: 1. Germline V gives CDR1 LGHNA, CDR2 YSLEER. As originally analysed: Quantification of nucleated cells was approximated via reference gene primer amplification. Data came from immunoSEQ multiplex PCR; TCRdb stores just in-frame clones and leaves some out. The V and J calls and clone size come from that table; D and trimming were worked out from the DNA. This sample has 240,000 or so clones, with around 89% found just once.

The sequence derives from a woman in her thirties or forties who had recovered from COVID-19. The chain combines TRBV4-3 with TRBJ2-5; 9 bases match TRBD2. Specimen: peripheral blood. The CDR3 nucleotides read TGCGCCAGCAGCCATACTAGCGGGCAAGAGACCCAGTACTTC. Its translation: CASSHTSGQETQYF.